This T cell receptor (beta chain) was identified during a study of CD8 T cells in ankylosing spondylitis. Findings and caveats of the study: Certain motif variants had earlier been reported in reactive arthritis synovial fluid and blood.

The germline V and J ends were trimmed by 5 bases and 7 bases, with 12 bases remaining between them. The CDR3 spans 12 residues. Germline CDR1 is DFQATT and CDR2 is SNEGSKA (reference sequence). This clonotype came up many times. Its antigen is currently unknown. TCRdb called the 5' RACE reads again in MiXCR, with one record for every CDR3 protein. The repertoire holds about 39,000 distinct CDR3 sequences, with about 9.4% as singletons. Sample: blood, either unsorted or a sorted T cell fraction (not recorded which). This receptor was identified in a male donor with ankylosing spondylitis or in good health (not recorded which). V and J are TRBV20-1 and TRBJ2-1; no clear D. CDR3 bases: TGCAGTGCTGGAATGGGGTGGAATGAGCAGTTCTTC. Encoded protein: CSAGMGWNEQFF.